This TCR beta chain was obtained from a study of T cells after yellow fever vaccination (dated by TCRdb to between 2018 and 2021). General notes on the study: Libraries from fractions with low cell numbers were prepared with the SMART-Seq v4 Ultra Low Input RNA kit. To follow T-cell clones before and after both primary and booster YFV17D yellow fever vaccination, bulk TCR alpha and beta repertoires underwent longitudinal sequencing. Two healthy male donors, one aged 18 to 29 and one aged 30 to 40 years, made up the cohort. Blood samples were taken at several timepoints before and after primary and secondary immunization, and bulk PBMC replicates and cell subsets were isolated. Overall results and qualifications from the work: The study included only two donors, which limits how far the findings can be generalized. After the booster, most clones that had expanded after primary vaccination were detected again (around 97% of CD4 and more than 85% of CD8), suggesting broad maintenance of memory. A small fraction of clonotypes showed up in both the CD4 and CD8 compartments, probably as a result of convergent recombination. Because abundant contaminating clonotypes from the bulk population could be contained in FACS-sorted repertoires, computational filtering was required. Compared with the primary T-cell response, the secondary T-cell response was faster but weaker, reaching its peak on day 5 rather than on day 15.

The sample's treatment or condition, from its label and the paper: live attenuated yellow fever vaccine strain. At each blood-draw timepoint, two biological replicates of bulk PBMCs were collected. A standard Ficoll-Paque protocol was used to isolate PBMCs from peripheral blood. RNA was extracted with TriZol from bulk PBMCs, CD4 and CD8 fractions, and dextramer-positive and dextramer-negative fractions. With regard to this clonotype: Its antigen specificity is not known. Base qualities are not recorded, but no much larger clone differs from it by a single base.

Synthesis of TCR cDNA relied on 5'RACE template switching, a step that introduced a universal primer site along with unique molecular identifiers. Priming for cDNA synthesis came from both the TCR alpha and TCR beta constant segments. Library amplification used two PCR steps, and the second PCR step added sample barcodes and sequencing adapters. Sequencing of the libraries was done on either Illumina HiSeq 2500 (2x100 bp) or NovaSeq (2x150 bp). The source study handled its data this way. Demultiplexing of reads and collapsing into UMI consensus sequences were performed with MIGEC, and V(D)J alignment was carried out with MiXCR. Clonotypes responding to the vaccine were identified with edgeR on replicate PBMC samples, with the criteria of FDR below 0.01 and a log2 fold change above 5 up to day 15. Bulk clonotypes were assigned CD4 or CD8 identity according to which sequenced CD4 or CD8 repertoire held them at higher abundance. The raw public reads went through TCRdb reprocessing: fastp at Q25, MiXCR clone calling, in-frame beta chains kept. Entries are consolidated by CDR3 protein sequence, retaining the most common genes and DNA. These V and J calls originate from TCRdb's pipeline instead of the authors' own analysis. The sample data list 300,000 to 400,000 distinct CDR3 sequences, and 6.2% of these were observed just once. The ten largest clones take up 15% of the sample.

Spanning cysteine to phenylalanine, the CDR3 consists of 13 amino acids. The sequence is cut down to CDR3 DNA, 39 bases in frame from base 1. Cut back by 8 bases and 3 bases, the V and J ends lie 14 bases apart. CDR1 and CDR2 (SGHAT, FQNNGV) derive from the germline V gene. This sequence originates from a man aged 30 to 45 who received the YFV17D yellow fever vaccine. The V gene is TRBV11-2 and the J gene is TRBJ2-7; D gene: possibly TRBD1, on 5 matching bases. Sequenced material: PBMCs, taken 5 days after the yellow fever booster vaccination. Here is the DNA: TGTGCCAGCCGGACACAACCTTACTACGAGCAGTACTTC. Its coded protein is CASRTQPYYEQYF.